Sequencing of this TCR beta chain was carried out in a study of T cell repertoires in cytomegalovirus infection. In the study overall: Recently identified HLA-C-restricted CMV epitopes and well-studied HLA-B-restricted CMV epitopes were used by the study. It can be stated that public TCR beta signatures indicated CMV infection as well as a matching HLA type.

Via MiXCR, TCRdb re-called the reads, giving one row per CDR3 protein. The sample lists fewer than 1,000,000 distinct CDR3 sequences, about 33% occurring once. This clonotype was detected a few times. Its antigen is unknown. Broader study findings: Based on cumulative public TCR beta family frequency, carriers of CMV plus the relevant HLA were identified. HLA-C-restricted TCR beta clonotypes specific for CMV led the ex vivo response.

The CDR3 runs 15 residues. V was pared by 6 bases and J by 0 bases, with 2 bases of the junction left unmatched. Germline CDR1 reads MNHEY; CDR2 reads SMNVEV (reference sequence). The chain links TRBV27 to TRBJ2-6; 7 nucleotides agree with TRBD2. Here the sequenced sample was cultured CD8+ T cells from PBMCs, taken from culture after CMV antigen stimulation. This clonotype was obtained from a human donor in good health (CMV status not recorded). Some clones in this sample may be carry-over from other donors' samples. CDR3 loop: CASSSGGSGANVLTF. The CDR3 region has the DNA TGTGCCAGCAGCTCGGGGGGCTCTGGGGCCAACGTCCTGACTTTC. The variable domain in full, with the rest retrieved from reference TRBV27 and TRBJ2-6, is EAQVTQNPRYLITVTGKKLTVTCSQNMNHEYMSWYRQDPGLGLRQIYYSMNVEVTDKGDVPEGYKVSRKEKRNFPLILESPSPNQTSLYFCASSSGGSGANVLTFGAGSRLTVL.